Sequencing of this T cell receptor beta chain was carried out in a study of cytomegalovirus exposure and HLA in healthy donors. The PCR contained 60 Vbeta and 13 Jbeta primers. Measured with immunoSEQ multiplex PCR; TCRdb has only the in-frame clones, and not every one. Among under 200,000 clones, roughly two thirds were seen once, and the ten largest hold about 2.9%. CDR1 GTSNPN and CDR2 SVGIG come from the germline V gene (reference sequence). This CDR3 has 13 residues. V shed 6 bases and J 3 bases; nucleotides not matched to a gene: 7. Whole-study findings and limits: One later analysis reportedly identified an Asian-associated ancestry cluster that showed fewer N-insertions than the roughly 700-donor mean. Serostatus for CMV was the only available immune exposure information. When the data were analyzed later, several of the most significant clusters appeared to be linked to common viral pathogens. Later analysis demonstrated an association between a missense DCLRE1C variant and TCR beta V- and J-gene trimming.

This clone was detected only a few times. Its antigen is not identified. This chain uses TRBV30 with TRBJ2-7; 8 nucleotides line up with TRBD1. The sequenced sample consisted of PBMCs. This sequence originates from a woman in her thirties or forties in good health and CMV-seropositive. The CDR3 spells CACGGTGIYEQYF. CDR3 nucleotides: TGTGCCTGTGGAGGGACAGGAATCTACGAGCAGTACTTC.